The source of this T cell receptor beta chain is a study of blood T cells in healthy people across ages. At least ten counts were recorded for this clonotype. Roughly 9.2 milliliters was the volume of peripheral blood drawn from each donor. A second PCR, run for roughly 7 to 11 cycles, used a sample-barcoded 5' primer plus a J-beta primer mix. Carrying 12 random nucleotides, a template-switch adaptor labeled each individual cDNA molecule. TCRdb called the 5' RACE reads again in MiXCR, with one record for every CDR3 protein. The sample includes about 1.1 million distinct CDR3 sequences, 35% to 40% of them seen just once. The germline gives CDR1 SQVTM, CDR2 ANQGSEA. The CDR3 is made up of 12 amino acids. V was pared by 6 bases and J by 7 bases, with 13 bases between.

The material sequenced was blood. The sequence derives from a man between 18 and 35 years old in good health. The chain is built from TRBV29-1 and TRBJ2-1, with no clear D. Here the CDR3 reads CSVVVGRNEQFF. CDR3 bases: TGCAGCGTCGTAGTCGGACGAAATGAGCAGTTCTTC.